This is a list of T cell receptor beta chains from one sample in a study of cytomegalovirus exposure and HLA in healthy donors. Only in-frame clones appear in the TCRdb table, and some are missing; sequencing was by immunoSEQ multiplex PCR. This sample has some 150,000 clones, with 75% to 85% found just once. Sequenced: PBMCs. These receptors were taken from a man aged 50-59 years in good health and CMV-seropositive. CDR3s include the opening cysteine and the closing phenylalanine or tryptophan. Fields, in order: J gene, D gene, V gene, clone size, CDR3 protein, CDR3 DNA. D genes are given only for firm matches. Some rows have no size entry. The others give once, few or many, or a class for an expanded clone.

j_call: TRBJ2-5
d_call: TRBD1
v_call: TRBV5-1
clone_size: .
cdr3_aa: CASSLEGAPPETQYF
cdr3_nt: TGCGCCAGCAGCTTGGAGGGGGCCCCCCCGGAGACCCAGTACTTC

j_call: TRBJ2-7
d_call: TRBD2
v_call: TRBV28
clone_size: .
cdr3_aa: CASSLAGGPVYEQYF
cdr3_nt: TGTGCCAGCAGCCTAGCGGGAGGGCCTGTATACGAGCAGTACTTC

j_call: TRBJ2-3
d_call: TRBD1
v_call: TRBV10-1
clone_size: .
cdr3_aa: CASSRGITDTQYF
cdr3_nt: TGCGCCAGCAGCAGGGGGATCACAGATACGCAGTATTTT

j_call: TRBJ2-7
d_call: .
v_call: TRBV5-1
clone_size: .
cdr3_aa: CASGHTRDEQYF
cdr3_nt: TGCGCCAGCGGCCATACCCGGGACGAGCAGTACTTC

j_call: TRBJ1-4
d_call: .
v_call: TRBV30
clone_size: once
cdr3_aa: CAWRKPGYEKLFF
cdr3_nt: TGTGCCTGGAGAAAACCGGGGTACGAAAAACTGTTTTTT

j_call: TRBJ2-2
d_call: TRBD1
v_call: TRBV5-6
clone_size: few
cdr3_aa: CASSRQGGNTGELFF
cdr3_nt: TGTGCCAGCAGCCGACAGGGGGGGAACACCGGGGAGCTGTTTTTT

j_call: TRBJ2-7
d_call: TRBD1
v_call: TRBV28
clone_size: few
cdr3_aa: CASGTGGPYEQYF
cdr3_nt: TGTGCCAGCGGGACAGGGGGCCCCTACGAGCAGTACTTC

j_call: TRBJ1-1
d_call: .
v_call: TRBV28
clone_size: .
cdr3_aa: CASSLQGPTEAFF
cdr3_nt: TGTGCCAGCAGTTTACAGGGTCCCACTGAAGCTTTCTTT

j_call: TRBJ1-2
d_call: .
v_call: TRBV18
clone_size: .
cdr3_aa: CASSQMNTGIYGYTF
cdr3_nt: TGTGCCAGCTCACAAATGAATACAGGGATCTATGGCTACACCTTC

j_call: TRBJ1-6
d_call: TRBD1
v_call: TRBV19
clone_size: .
cdr3_aa: CASIPGQGNSPLHF
cdr3_nt: TGTGCCAGTATTCCGGGACAGGGGAATTCACCCCTCCACTTT

j_call: TRBJ2-7
d_call: TRBD2
v_call: TRBV27
clone_size: .
cdr3_aa: CASSSPTSGHEQYF
cdr3_nt: TGTGCCAGCAGTTCCCCTACTAGCGGGCACGAGCAGTACTTC

j_call: TRBJ2-5
d_call: TRBD2
v_call: TRBV5-1
clone_size: .
cdr3_aa: CASSATSGGETQYF
cdr3_nt: TGCGCCAGCAGCGCCACTAGCGGGGGGGAGACCCAGTACTTC

j_call: TRBJ1-1
d_call: .
v_call: TRBV5-5
clone_size: .
cdr3_aa: CASSLSRTEAFF
cdr3_nt: TGTGCCAGCAGCTTGAGTCGGACTGAAGCTTTCTTT

j_call: TRBJ2-1
d_call: TRBD1
v_call: TRBV2
clone_size: once
cdr3_aa: CASSLDRENEQFF
cdr3_nt: TGTGCCAGCAGTCTGGACAGGGAGAATGAGCAGTTCTTC

j_call: TRBJ2-7
d_call: TRBD2
v_call: TRBV28
clone_size: .
cdr3_aa: CASSPSGGIYEQYF
cdr3_nt: TGTGCCAGCAGTCCCTCGGGGGGGATCTACGAGCAGTACTTC

j_call: TRBJ2-3
d_call: TRBD2
v_call: TRBV7-8
clone_size: .
cdr3_aa: CASSLWTSGTDTQYF
cdr3_nt: TGTGCCAGCAGCTTGTGGACTAGCGGCACAGATACGCAGTATTTT

j_call: TRBJ1-2
d_call: .
v_call: TRBV14
clone_size: once
cdr3_aa: CASSRYSYGYTF
cdr3_nt: TGTGCCAGCAGCAGGTACAGCTATGGCTACACCTTC

j_call: TRBJ2-5
d_call: .
v_call: TRBV7-9
clone_size: few
cdr3_aa: CSSSLESETQYF
cdr3_nt: TGTTCCAGCAGCCTAGAGAGCGAGACCCAGTACTTC

j_call: TRBJ2-1
d_call: TRBD2
v_call: TRBV7-9
clone_size: .
cdr3_aa: CASSLILAGGRNEQFF
cdr3_nt: TGTGCCAGCAGCTTAATCCTAGCGGGAGGGCGCAATGAGCAGTTCTTC

j_call: TRBJ2-1
d_call: TRBD2
v_call: TRBV7-3
clone_size: .
cdr3_aa: CASSSGLAGINEQFF
cdr3_nt: TGTGCCAGCAGCTCTGGACTAGCGGGTATCAATGAGCAGTTCTTC

j_call: TRBJ1-5
d_call: .
v_call: TRBV7-9
clone_size: few
cdr3_aa: CASSSISGPQHF
cdr3_nt: TGTGCCAGCAGCTCGATCTCTGGCCCCCAGCATTTT

j_call: TRBJ2-7
d_call: .
v_call: TRBV5-1
clone_size: once
cdr3_aa: CASSLEEGEQYF
cdr3_nt: TGCGCCAGCAGCTTGGAGGAGGGCGAGCAGTACTTC

j_call: TRBJ2-5
d_call: TRBD2
v_call: TRBV4-1
clone_size: .
cdr3_aa: CASRDSGRARETQYF
cdr3_nt: TGCGCCAGCAGGGATAGCGGGAGGGCCCGAGAGACCCAGTACTTC

j_call: TRBJ2-5
d_call: .
v_call: TRBV20-1
clone_size: .
cdr3_aa: CSASFLETQYF
cdr3_nt: TGCAGTGCTTCCTTCCTGGAGACCCAGTACTTC

j_call: TRBJ2-3
d_call: .
v_call: TRBV5-1
clone_size: few
cdr3_aa: CASSAGTDTQYF
cdr3_nt: TGCGCCAGCAGCGCCGGGACAGATACGCAGTATTTT

j_call: TRBJ2-1
d_call: TRBD1
v_call: TRBV29-1
clone_size: .
cdr3_aa: CSVESQGHDEQFF
cdr3_nt: TGCAGCGTTGAGTCACAGGGGCACGATGAGCAGTTCTTC

j_call: TRBJ2-7
d_call: .
v_call: TRBV2
clone_size: .
cdr3_aa: CASSGLDSYEQYF
cdr3_nt: TGTGCCAGCAGTGGACTCGACTCCTACGAGCAGTACTTC

j_call: TRBJ1-2
d_call: .
v_call: TRBV2
clone_size: .
cdr3_aa: CASSGQAQFHGYTF
cdr3_nt: TGTGCCAGCAGTGGACAGGCTCAGTTTCATGGCTACACCTTC

j_call: TRBJ2-1
d_call: .
v_call: TRBV7-2
clone_size: .
cdr3_aa: CASSLGVRYNEQFF
cdr3_nt: TGTGCCAGCAGCTTAGGAGTCCGGTACAATGAGCAGTTCTTC

j_call: TRBJ1-5
d_call: .
v_call: TRBV7-3
clone_size: .
cdr3_aa: CASSSPGAASNQPQHF
cdr3_nt: TGTGCCAGCAGCTCACCAGGGGCGGCAAGCAATCAGCCCCAGCATTTT

j_call: TRBJ2-1
d_call: .
v_call: TRBV7-9
clone_size: few
cdr3_aa: CASSPRGLTYNEQFF
cdr3_nt: TGTGCCAGCAGCCCACGAGGGCTAACCTACAATGAGCAGTTCTTC

j_call: TRBJ2-2
d_call: TRBD2
v_call: TRBV19
clone_size: .
cdr3_aa: CASRQYGGSNTGELFF
cdr3_nt: TGTGCCAGTAGGCAATACGGGGGGTCGAACACCGGGGAGCTGTTTTTT

j_call: TRBJ2-5
d_call: .
v_call: TRBV15
clone_size: few
cdr3_aa: CATSRDRDFKTQYF
cdr3_nt: TGTGCCACCAGCAGAGACCGGGACTTCAAGACCCAGTACTTC

j_call: TRBJ2-5
d_call: .
v_call: TRBV5-6
clone_size: .
cdr3_aa: CASSLGQEIQETQYF
cdr3_nt: TGTGCCAGCAGCTTGGGACAGGAGATCCAAGAGACCCAGTACTTC

j_call: TRBJ1-1
d_call: TRBD1
v_call: TRBV28
clone_size: .
cdr3_aa: CASTFTGGASTEAFF
cdr3_nt: TGTGCCAGCACGTTCACAGGGGGCGCGAGTACTGAAGCTTTCTTT

j_call: TRBJ2-3
d_call: .
v_call: TRBV28
clone_size: .
cdr3_aa: CASLAATDTQYF
cdr3_nt: TGTGCCAGCTTAGCGGCGACAGATACGCAGTATTTT

j_call: TRBJ1-3
d_call: .
v_call: TRBV5-1
clone_size: .
cdr3_aa: CASSPGNSGPSGNTIYF
cdr3_nt: TGCGCCAGCAGCCCCGGGAACAGTGGACCCTCTGGAAACACCATATATTTT

j_call: TRBJ1-5
d_call: TRBD1
v_call: TRBV28
clone_size: .
cdr3_aa: CASSSYRGHNQPQHF
cdr3_nt: TGTGCCAGCAGTTCATACAGGGGACACAATCAGCCCCAGCATTTT

j_call: TRBJ2-7
d_call: .
v_call: TRBV2
clone_size: .
cdr3_aa: CASSAGGAGPGEQYF
cdr3_nt: TGTGCCAGCAGTGCTGGGGGGGCGGGTCCGGGCGAGCAGTACTTC

j_call: TRBJ2-7
d_call: TRBD1
v_call: TRBV7-2
clone_size: .
cdr3_aa: CASSRNRGREQYF
cdr3_nt: TGTGCCAGCAGCCGCAACAGGGGTCGGGAGCAGTACTTC

j_call: TRBJ2-7
d_call: TRBD1
v_call: TRBV9
clone_size: .
cdr3_aa: CASSVGGTETSYEQYF
cdr3_nt: TGTGCCAGCAGCGTAGGGGGGACAGAGACCTCCTACGAGCAGTACTTC

j_call: TRBJ2-1
d_call: TRBD2
v_call: TRBV9
clone_size: .
cdr3_aa: CASSVVTSGRHEQFF
cdr3_nt: TGTGCCAGCAGCGTAGTGACTAGCGGGAGGCATGAGCAGTTCTTC

j_call: TRBJ1-2
d_call: TRBD1
v_call: TRBV6-1
clone_size: .
cdr3_aa: CASTGTGTSYGYTF
cdr3_nt: TGTGCCAGCACCGGGACAGGGACCTCCTATGGCTACACCTTC

j_call: TRBJ1-2
d_call: TRBD1
v_call: TRBV6-4
clone_size: few
cdr3_aa: CASNPGTGGRGYTF
cdr3_nt: TGTGCCAGCAACCCCGGGACAGGGGGCCGAGGCTACACCTTC

j_call: TRBJ2-7
d_call: .
v_call: TRBV5-8
clone_size: few
cdr3_aa: CASSVHRVGAYEQYF
cdr3_nt: TGTGCCAGCAGCGTCCACAGAGTAGGGGCCTACGAGCAGTACTTC

j_call: TRBJ2-3
d_call: TRBD2
v_call: TRBV2
clone_size: .
cdr3_aa: CASRLAGADTQYF
cdr3_nt: TGTGCCAGCAGACTAGCGGGAGCAGATACGCAGTATTTT

j_call: TRBJ2-5
d_call: TRBD1
v_call: TRBV14
clone_size: .
cdr3_aa: CASSRQGQETQYF
cdr3_nt: TGTGCCAGCAGCCGACAGGGCCAAGAGACCCAGTACTTC